One sample yielded the 8 T cell receptor beta chains listed below, sequenced in a study of blood T cell repertoires in COVID-19. Only in-frame clones appear in the TCRdb table, and some are missing; sequencing was by immunoSEQ multiplex PCR. The profile shows hundreds of thousands of clones, roughly 90% of them singletons. The sample taken for sequencing was peripheral blood. Every receptor here comes from a man between 18 and 29 years old with COVID-19, enrolled during active disease.

On this clone: A junction end diverges from the germline sequence, so it may reflect a read error. The chain carries TRBV2 and TRBJ2-7, with D tentatively TRBD1 (5 bases). Germline V gives CDR1 SNHLY, CDR2 FYNNEI. The CDR3 consists of 13 residues. CDR3 nucleotide sequence: TGTGCCAGCATTGAACAGGCAATCAACGAGCAGTACTTC. Its translation: CASIEQAINEQYF.

The count of this clone is one. CDR3 nucleotide sequence: TGCGCCAGCAGCCAGAGCGGGAGAAACGGGGAGCTGTTTTTT. As protein: CASSQSGRNGELFF. The gene calls are TRBV4-1 and TRBJ2-2, with TRBD2 matching over 8 bases. Germline-derived CDR1 and CDR2 are MGHRA and YSYEKL. The V gene end was trimmed by 3 bases and the J gene end by 7 bases; junction bases not matched to a gene: 4. This CDR3 is 14 amino acids long.

The chain combines TRBV6-5 with TRBJ1-1; perhaps TRBD1 as D (5 bases). V lost 6 bases and J 1 base, leaving 9 bases between the germline ends. The CDR3 runs to 13 residues. Per the germline V gene, CDR1 is MNHEY and CDR2 is SVGAGI. In DNA form, the CDR3 reads TGTGCCAGCAGGCGGGGCCCGAACACTGAAGCTTTCTTT. Its translation: CASRRGPNTEAFF.

The gene calls are TRBV5-1 and TRBJ2-3, with 11 nucleotides matching TRBD2. Per germline, CDR1 SGHRS and CDR2 YFSETQ. J lost 1 base, V lost 4 bases, and 14 bases had no gene match. The CDR3 totals 19 residues. This CDR3 is CASSERVTSGSLRTDTQYF. The CDR3 nucleotides read TGCGCCAGCAGCGAACGCGTAACTAGCGGGAGCCTACGCACAGATACGCAGTATTTT.

This clone was seen just once. This chain connects TRBV11-3 to TRBJ2-7; 9 bases map to TRBD2. The CDR3 totals 17 residues. Germline CDR1 and CDR2: SGHNT and YENEEA. Germline trimming cut 0 bases from V and 2 bases from J; bases unmatched to any gene: 8. The CDR3 DNA reads as TGTGCCAGCAGCTTAGATGGGGCGGGAGGGGGAACCTACGAGCAGTACTTC. This encodes CASSLDGAGGGTYEQYF.

The rearrangement uses TRBV15 and TRBJ2-1; TRBD1 is a possible D gene (6 bases). Germline assignment: CDR1 LNHNV and CDR2 YYDKDF (reference sequence). The CDR3 is made up of 16 amino acids. The germline V and J ends were trimmed by 0 bases and 9 bases, with 18 bases remaining between them. CDR3 sequence reads: CATSRDHPGTHSEQFF. In DNA, the CDR3 is TGTGCCACCAGCAGAGACCATCCCGGGACACATAGTGAGCAGTTCTTC.

The chain recombines TRBV13 with TRBJ2-4, with D tentatively TRBD2 (6 bases). Germline CDR1 reads PRHDT; CDR2 reads FYEKMQ (reference sequence). The CDR3 runs to 13 residues. V was cut by 5 bases and J by 6 bases, with 11 bases left in between. The CDR3 sequence: CASSHKAGNIQYF. The CDR3 DNA reads TGTGCCAGCAGCCACAAAGCGGGAAACATTCAGTACTTC.

The J gene is TRBJ2-1, the V gene TRBV10-1, with TRBD1 matching 10 bases. The CDR3 has 17 residues. V trimming: 0 bases; J trimming: 6 bases; junction bases outside the gene matches: 8. CDR1 and CDR2 from the germline V gene are WNHNN and SYGVQD (reference sequence). The CDR3: CASSESFSDRGVNEQFF. The CDR3 coding sequence is TGCGCCAGCAGTGAGTCTTTTTCGGACAGGGGGGTCAATGAGCAGTTCTTC.